One and the same sample provided the 7 T cell receptor beta chains below, sequenced in a study of blood T cells in healthy people across ages. Through a sample-barcoded 5' primer and a J-beta primer mix, a second PCR was run for roughly 6 to 12 cycles. TCRdb itself ran the 5' RACE reads through MiXCR, one entry per CDR3 protein. In the table there are some 800,000 distinct CDR3 sequences, around 43% of which are singletons. Sequenced sample: blood. Receptor source: a man aged 55 to 69 in good health.

The chain has TRBV28 and TRBJ1-2; D uncertain. Deletions cut 2 bases from V and 4 bases from J, with 5 bases between. CDR1 is MDHEN and CDR2 is SYDVKM in the germline V gene. This CDR3 comprises 12 residues. CDR3 sequence reads: CASSLNTYGYTF. The DNA for the CDR3 is TGTGCCAGCAGTTTAAATACCTATGGCTACACCTTC.

The rearrangement links TRBV6-2 or TRBV6-3 to TRBJ2-1, with D possibly being TRBD2 (5 bases). The DNA end is more similar to TRBJ2-7, so the J call may be wrong. The CDR3 runs 17 residues. In germline, CDR1 is MNHEY, CDR2 SVGEGT. CDR3: CASRGGTRPSSYNEQYF. CDR3 in DNA: TGTGCCAGCAGGGGCGGAACTAGACCCAGCTCCTACAATGAGCAGTACTTC.

A few counts support this clonotype. The chain employs TRBV7-9 and TRBJ2-7; 12 nucleotides match TRBD1. Germline values: CDR1 SEHNR, CDR2 FQNEAQ (reference sequence). With V trimmed by 5 bases and J by 6 bases, 5 bases remained unmatched. CDR3 length: 14 residues. The CDR3 region has the DNA TGTGCCAGCAGCACCGGGACAGGGGGCCCCGAGCAGTACTTC. Its translation is CASSTGTGGPEQYF.

CDR3 nucleotide sequence: TGCGCCAGCAGCTTGGACAGGGTTTCTAACTATGGCTACACCTTC. Translated, it gives CASSLDRVSNYGYTF. This rearrangement joins TRBV5-1 to TRBJ1-2; the D gene is possibly TRBD1 (6 bases). V was trimmed by 0 bases and J by 0 bases, leaving 9 bases between them. CDR3 size: 15 residues. The V gene's germline CDR1 is SGHRS and CDR2 YFSETQ.

The chain is built from TRBV20-1 and TRBJ2-7; TRBD2 is a possible D gene (5 bases). CDR3 length equals 11 residues. The V gene lost 1 base and the J gene lost 12 bases, with 13 bases spanning the gap. Germline CDR1 and CDR2: DFQATT and SNEGSKA (reference sequence). The CDR3 DNA is TGCAGTGCTAGAGTCGTTGACCGGGGGTACTTC. It translates to CSARVVDRGYF.

This clonotype was detected only a few times. The V call is TRBV15, the J call TRBJ2-7; a weak D match, TRBD1 (6 bases). This CDR3 is built from 14 residues. V was pared by 0 bases and J by 6 bases, with 12 bases between. Germline V CDR1 and CDR2: LNHNV, YYDKDF (reference sequence). This CDR3 reads CATSRDSGTSEQYF. In DNA, the CDR3 is TGTGCCACCAGCAGAGATTCGGGGACAAGCGAGCAGTACTTC.

The chain joins TRBV2 to TRBJ2-1; 13 bases line up with TRBD2. This CDR3 has 14 residues. Looked up from germline, CDR1 is SNHLY and CDR2 is FYNNEI. The V gene end was trimmed by 8 bases and the J gene end by 9 bases; junction bases not matched to a gene: 7. In nucleotides, the CDR3 is TGTGCCAGCGGACTAGCGGGGGTCTGGGGTGAGCAGTTCTTC. Encoded protein: CASGLAGVWGEQFF.